A single sample is the source of the 11 T cell receptor beta chains below, sequenced in a study of blood T cell repertoires in COVID-19. Clones were read by immunoSEQ multiplex PCR, and TCRdb kept only the in-frame ones, dropping some. The data contain 90,000 or so clones, about 84% of them singletons. The source material was peripheral blood. The receptors stem from a man aged 50-60 years with active COVID-19.

This clone was recorded only once. The genes are TRBV4-3 and TRBJ2-5, with TRBD2 matching 11 bases. Per the germline V gene, CDR1 is LGHNA and CDR2 is YSLEER. The CDR3 covers 16 residues. V shed 1 base and J 6 bases; nucleotides not matched to a gene: 7. CDR3 nucleotide sequence: TGCGCCAGCAGCCAAGGATTAGCGGGGGGGCAGAAGACCCAGTACTTC. It is translated as CASSQGLAGGQKTQYF.

The rearrangement uses TRBV5-6 and TRBJ1-1, with TRBD1 matching over 7 bases. The junction had 7 bases not matched to a gene; V was cut back by 2 bases and J by 3 bases. This CDR3 region has 15 residues. The germline CDR1 and CDR2 sequences are SGHDT and YYEEEE. CDR3 coding DNA: TGTGCCAGCAGCTTAACAGGGGAGTGGGACACTGAAGCTTTCTTT. Its protein product is CASSLTGEWDTEAFF.

This clone was seen only once. The chain uses TRBV19 and TRBJ1-5; TRBD1 matches 7 bases. Trimming at V came to 7 bases and at J to 4 bases, leaving 16 bases not matched to a gene. Looked up from germline, CDR1 is LNHDA and CDR2 is SQIVND (reference sequence). The CDR3 totals 17 residues. CDR3 nucleotide sequence: TGTGCCAGTACCTCTAGTGGGACCGGGACAGAGAATCAGCCCCAGCATTTT. This sequence encodes CASTSSGTGTENQPQHF.

The V and J genes are TRBV11-2 and TRBJ2-1, with 10 bases identical to TRBD2. The V gene's germline CDR1 is SGHAT and CDR2 FQNNGV. Trimming removed 3 bases from V and 4 bases from J; junction bases left unmatched: 3. The CDR3 runs 15 residues. CDR3 bases: TGTGCCAGCAGCTTTAGCGGGGGGACTTACAATGAGCAGTTCTTC. This gives the protein CASSFSGGTYNEQFF.

The chain carries TRBV11-2 and TRBJ1-4; D remains ambiguous. Trimming took off 5 bases at V and 5 bases at J, with 12 bases between the two ends. The CDR3 covers 14 residues. The germline V gene has CDR1 SGHAT and CDR2 FQNNGV. CDR3 sequence: CASSPYTLNEKLFF. Written as DNA, the CDR3 is TGTGCCAGCAGCCCTTACACCCTGAATGAAAAACTGTTTTTT.

The V gene is TRBV28, the J gene TRBJ2-3, with D possibly TRBD2 on 5 matching bases. V dropped 5 bases and J dropped 2 bases, with 11 bases sitting between them. The CDR3 covers 14 residues. Germline V gene data show CDR1 as MDHEN and CDR2 as SYDVKM. Written as DNA, the CDR3 is TGTGCCAGCAGTCCTACTAGGGTCACAGATACGCAGTATTTT. It encodes CASSPTRVTDTQYF.

This chain connects TRBV6-1 to TRBJ2-4, with 7 bases aligning to TRBD1. Germline-derived CDR1 and CDR2 are MNHNS and SASEGT. Trimming removed 5 bases from V and 8 bases from J; junction bases left unmatched: 0. The CDR3 totals 11 residues. The CDR3 sequence: CASSTGDIQYF. The CDR3 nucleotides read TGTGCCAGCAGTACAGGGGACATTCAGTACTTC.

V and J are TRBV7-2 and TRBJ2-5; D possibly corresponds to TRBD2 (5 bases). Germline lookup yields CDR1 SGHTA and CDR2 FQGNSA. V shed 4 bases and J shed 3 bases, with 12 bases lying between them. The CDR3 runs to 14 residues. CDR3 residues: CASSSGMVKETQYF. In nucleotides, the CDR3 is TGTGCCAGCAGCTCCGGGATGGTGAAAGAGACCCAGTACTTC.

The chain links TRBV7-2 to TRBJ1-5; 7 bases match TRBD1. Germline loops: CDR1 SGHTA, CDR2 FQGNSA. The CDR3 is made up of 15 amino acids. V gave up 0 bases and J gave up 6 bases; unmatched junction bases: 5. The CDR3: CASSLAGGIGQPQHF. In DNA, the CDR3 is TGTGCCAGCAGCTTAGCAGGGGGCATCGGTCAGCCCCAGCATTTT.

The V gene is TRBV19, the J gene TRBJ1-5; D might be TRBD1 (6 bases). CDR3 length: 15 amino acids. Trimming took off 6 bases at V and 2 bases at J, with 14 bases between the two ends. Germline CDR1 is LNHDA and CDR2 is SQIVND (reference sequence). In DNA form, the CDR3 reads TGTGCCAGTAGGGGCGGGGGCGCGGGCAATCAGCCCCAGCATTTT. Translation: CASRGGGAGNQPQHF.

The V call is TRBV10-1, the J call TRBJ1-1; D is ambiguous. Trimming took off 8 bases at V and 3 bases at J, with 10 bases between the two ends. Germline V gives CDR1 WNHNN, CDR2 SYGVQD (reference sequence). The CDR3 has 12 amino acids. The CDR3 loop is CASERMDTEAFF. The CDR3 coding sequence is TGCGCCAGCGAGAGGATGGACACTGAAGCTTTCTTT.